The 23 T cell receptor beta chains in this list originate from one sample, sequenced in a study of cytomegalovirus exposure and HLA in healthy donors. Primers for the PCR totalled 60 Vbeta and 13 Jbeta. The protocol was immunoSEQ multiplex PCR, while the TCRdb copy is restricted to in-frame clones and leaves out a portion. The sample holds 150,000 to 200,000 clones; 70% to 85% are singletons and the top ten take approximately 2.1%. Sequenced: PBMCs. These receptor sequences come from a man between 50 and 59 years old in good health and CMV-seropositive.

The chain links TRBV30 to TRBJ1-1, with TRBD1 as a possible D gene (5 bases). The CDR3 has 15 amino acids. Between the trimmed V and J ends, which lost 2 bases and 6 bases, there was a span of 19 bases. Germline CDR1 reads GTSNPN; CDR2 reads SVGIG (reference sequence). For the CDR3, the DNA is TGTGCCTGGAGTTCAAACCAGGCAGGGAAGGCTGAAGCTTTCTTT. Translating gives CAWSSNQAGKAEAFF. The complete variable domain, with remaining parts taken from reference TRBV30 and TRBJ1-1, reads SQTIHQWPATLVQPVGSPLSLECTVEGTSNPNLYWYRQAAGRGLQLLFYSVGIGQISSEVPQNLSASRPQDRQFILSSKKLLLSDSGFYLCAWSSNQAGKAEAFFGQGTRLTVV.

The CDR3 coding sequence is TGTGCCAGCAGTGCCGGGGTATCCTACAATGAGCAGTTCTTC. Its protein is CASSAGVSYNEQFF. V gene TRBV27 combines with J gene TRBJ2-1; maybe TRBD2 (5 bases). Germline values: CDR1 MNHEY, CDR2 SMNVEV (reference sequence). This CDR3 is 14 amino acids long. V was cut by 5 bases and J by 1 base, with 9 bases left in between.

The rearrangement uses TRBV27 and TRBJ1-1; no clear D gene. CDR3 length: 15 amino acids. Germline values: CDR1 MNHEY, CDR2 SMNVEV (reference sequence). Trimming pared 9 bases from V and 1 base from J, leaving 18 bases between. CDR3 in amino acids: CASQISGNRNTEAFF. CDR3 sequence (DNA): TGTGCCAGTCAAATCTCCGGGAACAGGAACACTGAAGCTTTCTTT.

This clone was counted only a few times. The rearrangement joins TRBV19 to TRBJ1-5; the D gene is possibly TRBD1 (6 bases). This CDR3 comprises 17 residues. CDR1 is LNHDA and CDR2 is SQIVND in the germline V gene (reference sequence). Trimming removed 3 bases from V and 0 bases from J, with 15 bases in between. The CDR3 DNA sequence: TGTGCCAGTAGTATCCTACAGGGCAGGGATAGCAATCAGCCCCAGCATTTT. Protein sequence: CASSILQGRDSNQPQHF.

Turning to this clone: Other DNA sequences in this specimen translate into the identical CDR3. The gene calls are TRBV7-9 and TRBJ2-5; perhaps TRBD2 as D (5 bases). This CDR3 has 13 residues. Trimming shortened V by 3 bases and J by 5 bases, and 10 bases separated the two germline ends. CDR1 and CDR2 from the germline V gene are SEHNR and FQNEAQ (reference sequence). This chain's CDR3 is CASSLAGVETQYF. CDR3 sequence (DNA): TGTGCCAGCAGCTTGGCGGGTGTGGAGACCCAGTACTTC.

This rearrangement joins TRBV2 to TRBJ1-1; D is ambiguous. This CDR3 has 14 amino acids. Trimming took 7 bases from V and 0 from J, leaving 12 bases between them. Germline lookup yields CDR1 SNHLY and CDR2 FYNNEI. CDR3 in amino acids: CASILDNMNTEAFF. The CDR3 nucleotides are TGTGCCAGCATACTAGACAACATGAACACTGAAGCTTTCTTT. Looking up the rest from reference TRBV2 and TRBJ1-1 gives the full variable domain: EPEVTQTPSHQVTQMGQEVILRCVPISNHLYFYWYRQILGQKVEFLVSFYNNEISEKSEIFDDQFSVERPDGSNFTLKIRSTKLEDSAMYFCASILDNMNTEAFFGQGTRLTVV.

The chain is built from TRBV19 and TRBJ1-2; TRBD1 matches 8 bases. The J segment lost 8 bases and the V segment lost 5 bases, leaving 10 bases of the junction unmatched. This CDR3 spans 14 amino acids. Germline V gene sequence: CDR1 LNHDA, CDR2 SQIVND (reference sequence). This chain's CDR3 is CASSPRTGYGGYTF. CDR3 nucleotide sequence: TGTGCCAGTAGTCCGCGGACAGGGTATGGGGGCTACACCTTC.

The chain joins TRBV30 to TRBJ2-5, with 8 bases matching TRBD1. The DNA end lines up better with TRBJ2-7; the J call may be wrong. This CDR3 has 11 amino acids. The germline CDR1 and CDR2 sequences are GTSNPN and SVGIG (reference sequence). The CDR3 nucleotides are TGTGCCTGGGACAGGGGCTACGAGCAGTACTTC. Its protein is CAWDRGYEQYF.

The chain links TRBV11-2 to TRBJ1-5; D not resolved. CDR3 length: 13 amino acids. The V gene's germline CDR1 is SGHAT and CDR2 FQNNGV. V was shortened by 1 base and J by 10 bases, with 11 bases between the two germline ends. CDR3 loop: CASSLGARGPQHF. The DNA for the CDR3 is TGTGCCAGCAGCTTAGGGGCCCGGGGTCCCCAGCATTTT.

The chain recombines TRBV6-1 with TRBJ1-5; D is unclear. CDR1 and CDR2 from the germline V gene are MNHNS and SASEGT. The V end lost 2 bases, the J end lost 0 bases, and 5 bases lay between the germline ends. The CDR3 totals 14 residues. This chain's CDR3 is CASSELDSNQPQHF. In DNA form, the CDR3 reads TGTGCCAGCAGTGAATTAGATAGCAATCAGCCCCAGCATTTT.

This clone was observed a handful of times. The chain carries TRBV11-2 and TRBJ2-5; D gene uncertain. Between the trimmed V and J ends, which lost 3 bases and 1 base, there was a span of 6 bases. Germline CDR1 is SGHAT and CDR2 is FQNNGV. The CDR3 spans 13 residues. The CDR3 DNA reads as TGTGCCAGCAGCTTCGGGTTCCAAGAGACCCAGTACTTC. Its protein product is CASSFGFQETQYF.

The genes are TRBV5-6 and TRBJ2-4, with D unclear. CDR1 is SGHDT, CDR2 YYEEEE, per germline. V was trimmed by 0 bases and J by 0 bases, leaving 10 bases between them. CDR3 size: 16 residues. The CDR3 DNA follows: TGTGCCAGCAGCTTGGACAGCCTGATAGCCAAAAACATTCAGTACTTC. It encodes CASSLDSLIAKNIQYF.

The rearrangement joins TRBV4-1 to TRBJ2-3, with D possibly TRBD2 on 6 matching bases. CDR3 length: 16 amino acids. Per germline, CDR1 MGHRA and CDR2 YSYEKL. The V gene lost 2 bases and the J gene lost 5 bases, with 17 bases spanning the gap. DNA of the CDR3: TGCGCCAGCAGCCAAACACCGGGACTCACAGGAGATACGCAGTATTTT. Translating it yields CASSQTPGLTGDTQYF.

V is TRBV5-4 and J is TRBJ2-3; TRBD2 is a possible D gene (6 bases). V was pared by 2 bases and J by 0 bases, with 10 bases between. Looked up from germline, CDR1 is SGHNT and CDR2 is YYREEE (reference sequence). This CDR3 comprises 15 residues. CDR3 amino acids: CASSLDGTSTDTQYF. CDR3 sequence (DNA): TGTGCCAGCAGCTTAGACGGGACTAGCACAGATACGCAGTATTTT.

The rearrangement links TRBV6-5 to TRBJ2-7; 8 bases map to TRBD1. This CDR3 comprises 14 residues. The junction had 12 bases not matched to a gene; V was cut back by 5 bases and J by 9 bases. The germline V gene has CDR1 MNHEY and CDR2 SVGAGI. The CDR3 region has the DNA TGTGCCAGCAGTATTCAGGGGGCGCGGAACGGGCAGTACTTC. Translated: CASSIQGARNGQYF.

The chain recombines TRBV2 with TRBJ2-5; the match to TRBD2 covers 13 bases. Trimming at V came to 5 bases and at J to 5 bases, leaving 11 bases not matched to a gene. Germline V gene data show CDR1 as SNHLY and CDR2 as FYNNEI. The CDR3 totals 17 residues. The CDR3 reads CASSPTRTSGGLETQYF. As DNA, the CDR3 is TGTGCCAGCAGTCCAACTCGGACTAGCGGGGGACTGGAGACCCAGTACTTC.

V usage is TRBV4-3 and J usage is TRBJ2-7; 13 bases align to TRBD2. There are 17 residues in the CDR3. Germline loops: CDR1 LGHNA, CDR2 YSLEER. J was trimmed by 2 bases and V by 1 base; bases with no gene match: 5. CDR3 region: CASSQAYTSGGAYEQYF. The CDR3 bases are TGCGCCAGCAGCCAAGCGTATACTAGCGGGGGGGCCTACGAGCAGTACTTC.

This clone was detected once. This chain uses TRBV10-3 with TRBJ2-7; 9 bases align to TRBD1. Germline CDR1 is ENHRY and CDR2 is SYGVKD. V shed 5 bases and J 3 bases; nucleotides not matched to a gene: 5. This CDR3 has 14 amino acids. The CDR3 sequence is CAISLGTGFYEQYF. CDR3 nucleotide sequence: TGTGCCATCAGTCTCGGGACAGGGTTCTACGAGCAGTACTTC.

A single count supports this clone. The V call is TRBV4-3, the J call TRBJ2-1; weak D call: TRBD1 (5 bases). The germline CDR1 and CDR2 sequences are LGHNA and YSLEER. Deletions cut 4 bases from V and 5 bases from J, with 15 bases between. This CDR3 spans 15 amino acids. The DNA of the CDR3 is TGCGCCAGCAGCCCATCTTTGGGGCCGCACAATGAGCAGTTCTTC. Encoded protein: CASSPSLGPHNEQFF.

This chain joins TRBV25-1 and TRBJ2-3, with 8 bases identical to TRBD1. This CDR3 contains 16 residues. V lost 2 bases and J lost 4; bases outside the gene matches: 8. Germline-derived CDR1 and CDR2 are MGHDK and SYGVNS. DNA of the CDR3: TGTGCCAGCAGTGAAGTTTGGGGCAGGGGGCCAGATACGCAGTATTTT. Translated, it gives CASSEVWGRGPDTQYF.

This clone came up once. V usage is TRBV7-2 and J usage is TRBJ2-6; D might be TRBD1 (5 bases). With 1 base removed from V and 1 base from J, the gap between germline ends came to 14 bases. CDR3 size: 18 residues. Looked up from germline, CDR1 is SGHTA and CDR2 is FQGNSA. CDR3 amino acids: CASSLGGRVGSGANVLTF. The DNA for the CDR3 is TGTGCCAGCAGCTTAGGGGGCAGGGTGGGATCTGGGGCCAACGTCCTGACTTTC. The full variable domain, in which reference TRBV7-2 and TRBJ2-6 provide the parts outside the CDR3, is GAGVSQSPSNKVTEKGKDVELRCDPISGHTALYWYRQSLGQGLEFLIYFQGNSAPDKSGLPSDRFSAERTGGSVSTLTIQRTQQEDSAVYLCASSLGGRVGSGANVLTFGAGSRLTVL.

Here the CDR3 reads CASSLVGGGPSYEQYF. The CDR3 DNA reads as TGTGCCAGCAGCTTAGTAGGCGGGGGGCCCTCCTACGAGCAGTACTTC. The chain employs TRBV7-2 and TRBJ2-7; 8 nucleotides line up with TRBD2. The CDR3 has 16 amino acids. J lost 0 bases, V lost 1 base, and 5 bases had no gene match. Looked up from germline, CDR1 is SGHTA and CDR2 is FQGNSA.

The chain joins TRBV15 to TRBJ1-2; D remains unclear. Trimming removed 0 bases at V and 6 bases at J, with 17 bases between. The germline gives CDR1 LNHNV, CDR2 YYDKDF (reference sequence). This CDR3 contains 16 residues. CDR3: CATSRDKSGLENGYTF. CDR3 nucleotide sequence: TGTGCCACCAGCAGAGATAAAAGCGGGTTAGAAAATGGCTACACCTTC.